This TCR beta chain was recovered during a study of T cell repertoires in aging, cancer and after chemotherapy. Study-wide background: Donors were grouped into six age bands spanning 30 or younger through 70 or older.

This clonotype was picked up a small number of times. Amplification of TCR beta used genomic DNA extracted from peripheral blood. V was clipped by 6 bases and J by 6 bases, with 13 bases between them. Germline CDR1 and CDR2: MNHEY and SVGAGI. The CDR3 runs to 13 residues. Rearranged V-D-J TRB sequences were amplified with a mixed TRB-A/B primer pool. TCRdb re-analysed the multiplex PCR reads in MiXCR, keeping a single row per CDR3 protein. The sample has about 9,800 distinct CDR3 sequences, 30% to 45% seen once. What was sequenced was blood. V usage is TRBV6-5 and J usage is TRBJ2-3; tentatively, D is TRBD1 (6 bases). The receptor was derived from a human donor in good health. The CDR3 DNA is TGTGCCAGCAGCCTTCCAGGGGCCGATACGCAGTATTTT. Translating it yields CASSLPGADTQYF.